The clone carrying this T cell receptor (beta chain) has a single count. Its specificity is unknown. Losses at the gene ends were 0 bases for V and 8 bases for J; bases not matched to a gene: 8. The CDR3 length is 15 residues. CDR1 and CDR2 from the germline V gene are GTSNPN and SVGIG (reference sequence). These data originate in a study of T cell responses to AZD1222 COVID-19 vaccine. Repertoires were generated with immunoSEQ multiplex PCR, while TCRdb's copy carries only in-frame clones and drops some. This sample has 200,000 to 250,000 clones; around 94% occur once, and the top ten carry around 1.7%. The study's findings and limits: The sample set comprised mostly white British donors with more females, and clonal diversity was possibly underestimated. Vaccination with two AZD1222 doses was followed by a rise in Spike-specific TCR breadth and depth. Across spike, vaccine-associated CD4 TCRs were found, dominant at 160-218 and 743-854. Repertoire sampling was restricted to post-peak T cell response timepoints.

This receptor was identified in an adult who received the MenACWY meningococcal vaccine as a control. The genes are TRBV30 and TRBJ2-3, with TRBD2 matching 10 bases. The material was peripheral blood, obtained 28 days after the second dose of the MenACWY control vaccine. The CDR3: CAWSVKAGGITTQYF. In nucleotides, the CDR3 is TGTGCCTGGAGTGTAAAAGCGGGGGGGATAACTACGCAGTATTTT. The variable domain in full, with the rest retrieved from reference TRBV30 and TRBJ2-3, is SQTIHQWPATLVQPVGSPLSLECTVEGTSNPNLYWYRQAAGRGLQLLFYSVGIGQISSEVPQNLSASRPQDRQFILSSKKLLLSDSGFYLCAWSVKAGGITTQYFGPGTRLTVL.